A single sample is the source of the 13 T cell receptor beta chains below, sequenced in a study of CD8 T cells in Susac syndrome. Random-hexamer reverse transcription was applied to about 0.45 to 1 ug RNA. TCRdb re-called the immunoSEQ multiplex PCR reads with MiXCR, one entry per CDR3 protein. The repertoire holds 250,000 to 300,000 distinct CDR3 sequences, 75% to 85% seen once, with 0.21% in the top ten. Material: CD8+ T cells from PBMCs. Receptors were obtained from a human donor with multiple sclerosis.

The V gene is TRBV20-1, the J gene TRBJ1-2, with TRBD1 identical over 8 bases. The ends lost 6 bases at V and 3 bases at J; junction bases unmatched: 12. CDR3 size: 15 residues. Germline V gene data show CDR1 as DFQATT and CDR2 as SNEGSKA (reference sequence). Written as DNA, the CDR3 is TGCAGTGCCCCCGAGACAGGGGATCTGGACTATGGCTACACCTTC. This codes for CSAPETGDLDYGYTF.

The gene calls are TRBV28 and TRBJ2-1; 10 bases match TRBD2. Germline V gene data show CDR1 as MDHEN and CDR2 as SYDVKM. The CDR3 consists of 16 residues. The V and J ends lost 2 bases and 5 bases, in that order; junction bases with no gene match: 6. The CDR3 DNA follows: TGTGCCAGCAGTTTAAGGGTAGCGGGGGGCGACAATGAGCAGTTCTTC. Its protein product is CASSLRVAGGDNEQFF.

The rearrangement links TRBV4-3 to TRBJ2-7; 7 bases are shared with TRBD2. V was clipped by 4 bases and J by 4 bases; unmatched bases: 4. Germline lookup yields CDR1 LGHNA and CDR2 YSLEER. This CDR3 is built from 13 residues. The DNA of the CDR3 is TGCGCCAGCAGCCCGGGGAGGGGTTACGAGCAGTACTTC. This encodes CASSPGRGYEQYF.

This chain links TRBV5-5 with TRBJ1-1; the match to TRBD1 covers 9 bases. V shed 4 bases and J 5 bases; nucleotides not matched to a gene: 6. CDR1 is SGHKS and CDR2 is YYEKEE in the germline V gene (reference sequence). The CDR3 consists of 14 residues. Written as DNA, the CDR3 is TGTGCCAGCAGCAAGGGACAGGGTTGGACTGAAGCTTTCTTT. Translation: CASSKGQGWTEAFF.

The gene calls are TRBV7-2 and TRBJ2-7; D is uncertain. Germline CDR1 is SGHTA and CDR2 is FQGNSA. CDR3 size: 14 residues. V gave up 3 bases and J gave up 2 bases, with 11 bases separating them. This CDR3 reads CASSFYPSTYEQYF. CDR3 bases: TGTGCCAGCAGCTTTTACCCATCAACCTACGAGCAGTACTTC. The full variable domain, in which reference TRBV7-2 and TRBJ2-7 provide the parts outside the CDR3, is GAGVSQSPSNKVTEKGKDVELRCDPISGHTALYWYRQSLGQGLEFLIYFQGNSAPDKSGLPSDRFSAERTGGSVSTLTIQRTQQEDSAVYLCASSFYPSTYEQYFGPGTRLTVT.

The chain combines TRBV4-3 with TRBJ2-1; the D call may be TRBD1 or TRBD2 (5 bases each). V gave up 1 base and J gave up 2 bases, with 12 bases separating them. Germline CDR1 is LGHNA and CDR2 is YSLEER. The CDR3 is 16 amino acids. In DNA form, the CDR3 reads TGCGCCAGCAGCCAAGTGTGGGACGGTGCCTACAATGAGCAGTTCTTC. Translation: CASSQVWDGAYNEQFF.

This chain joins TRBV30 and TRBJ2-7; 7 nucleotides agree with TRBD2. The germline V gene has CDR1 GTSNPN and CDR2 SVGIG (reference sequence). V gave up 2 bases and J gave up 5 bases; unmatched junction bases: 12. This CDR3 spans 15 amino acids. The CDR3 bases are TGTGCCTGGAGTCCTCTCGGGCTAGCGGTAAACGAGCAGTACTTC. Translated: CAWSPLGLAVNEQYF. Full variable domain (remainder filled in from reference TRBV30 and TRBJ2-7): SQTIHQWPATLVQPVGSPLSLECTVEGTSNPNLYWYRQAAGRGLQLLFYSVGIGQISSEVPQNLSASRPQDRQFILSSKKLLLSDSGFYLCAWSPLGLAVNEQYFGPGTRLTVT.

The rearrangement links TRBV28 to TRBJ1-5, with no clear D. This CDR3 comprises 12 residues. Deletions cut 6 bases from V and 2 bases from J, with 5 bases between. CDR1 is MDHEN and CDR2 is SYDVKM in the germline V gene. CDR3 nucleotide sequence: TGTGCCAGCAGGTCGGGCAATCAGCCCCAGCATTTT. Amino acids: CASRSGNQPQHF.

The CDR3 DNA sequence: TGTGCCAGTAGTGCAGGGTTCTTGGTCACTGAAGCTTTCTTT. The encoded protein is CASSAGFLVTEAFF. This chain uses TRBV19 with TRBJ1-1, with D perhaps TRBD1 (5 bases). The CDR3 has 14 amino acids. Deletions cut 5 bases from V and 4 bases from J, with 14 bases between. The germline CDR1 and CDR2 sequences are LNHDA and SQIVND (reference sequence).

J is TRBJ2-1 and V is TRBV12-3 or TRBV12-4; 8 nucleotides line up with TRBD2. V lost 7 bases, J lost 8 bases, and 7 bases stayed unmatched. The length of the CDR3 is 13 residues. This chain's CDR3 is CASTPSGSYEQFF. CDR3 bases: TGTGCCAGCACCCCCAGCGGGAGTTATGAGCAGTTCTTC.

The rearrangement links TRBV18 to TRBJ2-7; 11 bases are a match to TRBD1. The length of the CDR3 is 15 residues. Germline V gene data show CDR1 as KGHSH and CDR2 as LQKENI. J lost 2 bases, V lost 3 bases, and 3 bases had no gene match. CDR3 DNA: TGTGCCAGCTCACCCCGGGACAGGGGGGCCTACGAGCAGTACTTC. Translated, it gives CASSPRDRGAYEQYF.

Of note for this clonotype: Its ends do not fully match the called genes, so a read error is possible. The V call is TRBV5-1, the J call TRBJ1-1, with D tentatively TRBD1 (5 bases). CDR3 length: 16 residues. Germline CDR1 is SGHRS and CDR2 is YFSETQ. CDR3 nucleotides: TGCGCCGGCAGCTCATACCGGCGGGGCGAGAACACTGAAGCTTTCTTT. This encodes CAGSSYRRGENTEAFF. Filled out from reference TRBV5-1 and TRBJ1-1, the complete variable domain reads KAGVTQTPRYLIKTRGQQVTLSCSPISGHRSVSWYQQTPGQGLQFLFEYFSETQRNKGNFPGRFSGRQFSNSRSEMNVSTLELGDSALYLCAGSSYRRGENTEAFFGQGTRLTVV.

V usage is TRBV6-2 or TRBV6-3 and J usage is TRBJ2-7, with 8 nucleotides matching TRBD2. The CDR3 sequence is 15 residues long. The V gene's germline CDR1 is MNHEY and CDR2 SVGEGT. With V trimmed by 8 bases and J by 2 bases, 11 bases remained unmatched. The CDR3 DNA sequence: TGTGCCAGCGAGGGGGTAGCGGGGATAACCTACGAGCAGTACTTC. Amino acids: CASEGVAGITYEQYF.